These T cell receptor beta chains were read from a single sample in a study of T-cell reconstitution after alpha-beta-depleted transplantation in children. One entry per CDR3 protein results from TCRdb running MiXCR on the PCR reads. The top ten hold roughly 5% of the sample, which has 200,000 to 300,000 distinct CDR3 sequences, more than 20% seen once. The starting material was PBMCs, mostly from graft donor cells, obtained 360 days after TCRalphabeta/CD19-depleted stem cell transplant. Every receptor here comes from a female patient aged 2-15 years who had a stem cell transplant for congenital amegakaryocytic thrombocytopenia, so the T cells may come from the graft donor. Both conserved end residues are part of each CDR3. A D gene is named only where the DNA matches it firmly. Only some rows state a clone size, as once, few, many or a class for expanded clones.

J: TRBJ2-2; V: TRBV25-1; D: TRBD1; size: NA; CDR3: CASSVSLWTGRFGELFF; DNA: TGTGCCAGCAGTGTTAGTTTGTGGACAGGGCGGTTCGGGGAGCTGTTTTTT
J: TRBJ2-5; V: TRBV11-2; D: NA; size: many; CDR3: CASSSVLLETQYF; DNA: TGTGCCAGCAGCTCCGTGTTGTTGGAGACCCAGTACTTC
J: TRBJ2-5; V: TRBV28; D: NA; size: many; CDR3: CASSFHVFQETQYF; DNA: TGTGCCAGCAGTTTTCACGTTTTCCAAGAGACCCAGTACTTC
J: TRBJ2-1; V: TRBV21-1; D: NA; size: few; CDR3: CASSKNQGTIYNEQFF; DNA: TGTGCCAGCAGCAAAAACCAGGGAACCATTTACAATGAGCAGTTCTTC
J: TRBJ2-7; V: TRBV4-1; D: NA; size: few; CDR3: CASSQELGSYEQYF; DNA: TGCGCCAGCAGCCAAGAGCTGGGCTCCTACGAGCAGTACTTC
J: TRBJ2-1; V: TRBV6-1; D: TRBD2; size: NA; CDR3: CASSPSGGARYEQFF; DNA: TGTGCCAGCAGTCCTAGCGGGGGGGCGCGGTATGAGCAGTTCTTC
J: TRBJ2-5; V: TRBV11-2; D: NA; size: NA; CDR3: CASSLDLAKETQYF; DNA: TGTGCCAGCAGCTTAGATCTAGCGAAAGAGACCCAGTACTTC
J: TRBJ2-5; V: TRBV20-1; D: NA; size: many; CDR3: CSARDRAHKGGQQETQYF; DNA: TGCAGTGCTAGAGACCGCGCTCATAAGGGAGGTCAACAAGAGACCCAGTACTTC
J: TRBJ1-4; V: TRBV20-1; D: NA; size: few; CDR3: CSARDQVEKLFF; DNA: TGCAGTGCTAGAGATCAGGTGGAAAAACTGTTTTTT
J: TRBJ1-5; V: TRBV2; D: TRBD1; size: NA; CDR3: CASSEGRQGVNQPQHF; DNA: TGTGCCAGCAGTGAAGGTCGGCAGGGGGTCAATCAGCCCCAGCATTTT
J: TRBJ2-7; V: TRBV28; D: TRBD1; size: few; CDR3: CASRTPGQREQYF; DNA: TGTGCCAGCAGGACACCGGGACAGCGCGAGCAGTACTTC
J: TRBJ2-3; V: TRBV5-6; D: NA; size: many; CDR3: CASSWTDTSTDTQYF; DNA: TGTGCCAGCAGCTGGACGGACACTAGCACAGATACGCAGTATTTT